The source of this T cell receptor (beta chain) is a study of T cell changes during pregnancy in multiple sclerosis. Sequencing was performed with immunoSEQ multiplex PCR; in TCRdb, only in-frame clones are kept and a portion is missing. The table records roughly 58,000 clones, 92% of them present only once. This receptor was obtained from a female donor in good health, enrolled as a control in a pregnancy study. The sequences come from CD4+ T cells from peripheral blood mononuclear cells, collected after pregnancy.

The CDR3 sequence is CASSQDSSHSNQPQHF. The CDR3 nucleotides are TGTGCCAGCAGCCAAGATTCTTCACATAGCAATCAGCCCCAGCATTTT. V gene TRBV4-2 combines with J gene TRBJ1-5; D is undetermined. Trimming took off 0 bases at V and 0 bases at J, with 9 bases between the two ends. CDR1 and CDR2 from the germline V gene are LGHNA and YNFKEQ. The CDR3 covers 16 residues.